This T cell receptor (beta chain) was recorded in a study of cytomegalovirus exposure and HLA in healthy donors. Turning to this clone: Other DNA sequences from this sample encode an identical CDR3 as well.

Use of 60 Vbeta and 13 Jbeta primers characterized the PCR. The assay was immunoSEQ multiplex PCR, and TCRdb's table has in-frame clones only and misses some. Among approximately 150,000 clones listed, around 78% were seen once. The germline gives CDR1 SGDLS, CDR2 YYNGEE. Deletions cut 0 bases from V and 2 bases from J, with 8 bases between. The CDR3 consists of 15 residues. The origin of this receptor is a woman aged 50 to 60 in good health and CMV-seropositive. The chain has TRBV9 and TRBJ2-2; a possible D gene is TRBD2 (6 bases). Sequenced input: PBMCs. The CDR3 DNA reads TGTGCCAGCAGCGTAGGCGGGGCCAACACCGGGGAGCTGTTTTTT. It yields the protein CASSVGGANTGELFF.